Below, 16 T cell receptor beta chains from the same sample are listed, as sequenced in a study of blood T cell repertoires in COVID-19. Sequencing was performed with immunoSEQ multiplex PCR; in TCRdb, only in-frame clones are kept and a portion is missing. The sample has 150,000 or so clones, roughly 91% seen once. The sample was peripheral blood. The source of these receptors is a man aged 60 to 69 with COVID-19, enrolled during active disease.

V and J are TRBV4-2 and TRBJ2-5; D call uncertain. Deletions cut 6 bases from V and 5 bases from J, with 7 bases between. The germline gives CDR1 LGHNA, CDR2 YNFKEQ. CDR3 length equals 11 residues. The CDR3 DNA reads TGTGCCAGCAGGTACTGGGAGACCCAGTACTTC. Protein product: CASRYWETQYF.

A few counts support this clone. The CDR3 DNA reads as TGTGCCAGCAGTGCTGGCGGGGGGGGGAGTAAGTCACCCCTCCACTTT. This sequence encodes CASSAGGGGSKSPLHF. The chain couples TRBV6-1 to TRBJ1-6; a weak D match, TRBD1 (5 bases). The germline V gene has CDR1 MNHNS and CDR2 SASEGT. V was clipped by 4 bases and J by 10 bases, with 20 bases between them. This CDR3 is 16 amino acids long.

The chain is built from TRBV7-2 and TRBJ2-3; 9 positions match TRBD1. Germline CDR1 and CDR2: SGHTA and FQGNSA. With V trimmed by 4 bases and J by 2 bases, 10 bases remained unmatched. The CDR3 has 17 residues. CDR3 nucleotides: TGTGCCAGCAGCTCCCGGACCGGGACAGGGACCACAGATACGCAGTATTTT. Amino acids: CASSSRTGTGTTDTQYF.

The chain links TRBV6-5 to TRBJ2-2, with D possibly TRBD2 on 6 matching bases. V gave up 5 bases and J gave up 5 bases, with 15 bases separating them. This CDR3 comprises 15 residues. Germline V gene sequence: CDR1 MNHEY, CDR2 SVGAGI. The CDR3 is CASSLFGTLTGELFF. The DNA of the CDR3 is TGTGCCAGCAGTCTTTTCGGGACTCTAACCGGGGAGCTGTTTTTT.

This rearrangement joins TRBV7-2 to TRBJ2-3; D is perhaps TRBD1 (5 bases). This CDR3 is 15 amino acids long. From germline, CDR1 is SGHTA and CDR2 FQGNSA. V was trimmed by 4 bases and J by 1 base, leaving 12 bases between them. As DNA, the CDR3 is TGTGCCAGCAGCTCAGACAGCTATGGCACAGATACGCAGTATTTT. The encoded protein is CASSSDSYGTDTQYF.

The rearrangement links TRBV30 to TRBJ2-3; 9 bases align to TRBD2. This CDR3 has 14 amino acids. The V segment lost 1 base and the J segment 4 bases; nucleotides outside the gene matches: 3. Germline-derived CDR1 and CDR2 are GTSNPN and SVGIG (reference sequence). The CDR3: CAWSGGLAADTQYF. DNA for the CDR3: TGTGCCTGGAGTGGGGGACTAGCCGCAGATACGCAGTATTTT.

J is TRBJ2-2 and V is TRBV3-1 (or the pseudogene TRBV3-2); tentatively, D is TRBD2 (6 bases). V was shortened by 1 base and J by 1 base, with 10 bases between the two germline ends. CDR1 is LGHDT and CDR2 is YNNKEL in the germline V gene (reference sequence). The CDR3 is 16 amino acids. CDR3 region: CASSQGVSGNTGELFF. In DNA form, the CDR3 reads TGTGCCAGCAGCCAAGGGGTTAGCGGGAACACCGGGGAGCTGTTTTTT.

This chain connects TRBV19 to TRBJ1-6; 7 bases match TRBD1. Germline assignment: CDR1 LNHDA and CDR2 SQIVND (reference sequence). The CDR3 spans 14 residues. Trimming cost V 6 bases and J 8 bases; bases outside gene matches: 7. CDR3 in amino acids: CASRRRQGDSPLHF. DNA of the CDR3: TGTGCCAGTAGGAGAAGACAGGGCGATTCACCCCTCCACTTT.

The chain recombines TRBV6-6 with TRBJ2-5; tentative D call: TRBD1 (5 bases). Looked up from germline, CDR1 is MNHNY and CDR2 is SVGAGI (reference sequence). V lost 5 bases and J 2 bases, leaving 9 bases between the germline ends. This CDR3 is 13 amino acids long. CDR3 sequence (DNA): TGTGCCAGCAGTCTACAGGTACAAGAGACCCAGTACTTC. This codes for CASSLQVQETQYF.

This sequence joins TRBV6-2 or TRBV6-3 and TRBJ1-5; 7 nucleotides agree with TRBD1. This CDR3 region has 15 residues. The J segment lost 4 bases and the V segment lost 0 bases, leaving 3 bases of the junction unmatched. Germline CDR1 MNHEY, CDR2 SVGEGT. The CDR3 loop reads CASSYSRDRNQPQHF. The CDR3 DNA reads TGTGCCAGCAGTTACTCAAGGGACAGAAATCAGCCCCAGCATTTT.

The chain recombines TRBV19 with TRBJ1-2; D unclear. Trimming removed 9 bases from V and 3 bases from J, with 20 bases in between. The CDR3 runs 15 residues. Germline V CDR1 and CDR2: LNHDA, SQIVND (reference sequence). CDR3 amino acids: CASSRRSGGDYGYTF. CDR3 nucleotides: TGTGCCAGCTCCCGGAGGTCGGGTGGCGACTATGGCTACACCTTC. Variable domain in full (rest from reference TRBV19 and TRBJ1-2): DGGITQSPKYLFRKEGQNVTLSCEQNLNHDAMYWYRQDPGQGLRLIYYSQIVNDFQKGDIAEGYSVSREKKESFPLTVTSAQKNPTAFYLCASSRRSGGDYGYTFGSGTRLTVV.

The J gene is TRBJ2-1, the V gene TRBV27; 8 nucleotides line up with TRBD2. CDR1 is MNHEY and CDR2 is SMNVEV in the germline V gene (reference sequence). This CDR3 has 14 amino acids. V lost 5 bases, J lost 9 bases, and 9 bases stayed unmatched. CDR3 sequence (DNA): TGTGCCAGCAGTCTGCGGACTAGCCAGGGTGAGCAGTTCTTC. Protein sequence: CASSLRTSQGEQFF.

The J gene is TRBJ1-2, the V gene TRBV6-2 or TRBV6-3; 8 bases agree with TRBD1. J gave up 5 bases and V 5 bases, and 7 bases lay outside the gene matches. In germline, CDR1 is MNHEY, CDR2 SVGEGT. The length of the CDR3 is 14 residues. The CDR3 is CASSPGQDWYGYTF. The CDR3 DNA reads as TGTGCCAGCAGTCCGGGACAGGATTGGTATGGCTACACCTTC.

The V and J genes are TRBV11-2 and TRBJ1-3, with D unresolved. The germline gives CDR1 SGHAT, CDR2 FQNNGV. Trimming removed 0 bases at V and 1 base at J, with 10 bases between. The CDR3 is 16 residues long. The CDR3 DNA follows: TGTGCCAGCAGCTTAGACCGGGGTCTGTCTGGAAACACCATATATTTT. Translation: CASSLDRGLSGNTIYF.

Regarding this clone: This sample includes further DNA sequences coding for the same CDR3. This chain links TRBV18 with TRBJ2-7; the D is unclear. Germline CDR1 KGHSH, CDR2 LQKENI. The CDR3 is 14 amino acids. Trimming shortened V by 0 bases and J by 2 bases, and 8 bases separated the two germline ends. Written as DNA, the CDR3 is TGTGCCAGCTCACCACCCTCAGTTACCTACGAGCAGTACTTC. It encodes CASSPPSVTYEQYF. Drawing the rest from reference TRBV18 and TRBJ2-7, the complete variable domain is NAGVMQNPRHLVRRRGQEARLRCSPMKGHSHVYWYRQLPEEGLKFMVYLQKENIIDESGMPKERFSAEFPKEGPSILRIQQVVRGDSAAYFCASSPPSVTYEQYFGPGTRLTVT.

The chain carries TRBV27 and TRBJ1-2; D might be TRBD1 (5 bases). The CDR3 has 17 amino acids. Trimming shortened V by 2 bases and J by 7 bases, and 23 bases separated the two germline ends. Germline lookup yields CDR1 MNHEY and CDR2 SMNVEV (reference sequence). Here the CDR3 reads CASSLTNIGAGGLGYTF. The CDR3 DNA is TGTGCCAGCAGTTTAACAAACATAGGCGCGGGGGGTCTTGGCTACACCTTC.